A selection of T cell receptor beta chains follows, all from one sample in a study of CD8+ T cells in alopecia areata. The method was immunoSEQ multiplex PCR; TCRdb's version includes in-frame clones alone and lacks a portion of them. This table holds some 170,000 clones, 50% to 60% found once. Source: CD4+ T cells sorted from blood, taken at week 0. Every receptor here comes from a human donor with alopecia areata. Each CDR3 is given with its conserved first and last residue. D genes are given only for firm matches. Clone size is stated in some rows and not others, as once, few, many or a class when expanded.

cdr3_nt: TGTGCCAGCAGCGCGGGACAGGGGGCTTGGGAGACCCAGTACTTC; cdr3_aa: CASSAGQGAWETQYF; d_call: TRBD1; v_call: TRBV9; clone_size: NA; j_call: TRBJ2-5
cdr3_nt: TGCAGTGCTCGACGGGATGAAGCTTTCTTT; cdr3_aa: CSARRDEAFF; d_call: NA; v_call: TRBV20-1; clone_size: NA; j_call: TRBJ1-1
cdr3_nt: TGTGCCAGCAGTGTGGTGGAAACCCAGTACTTC; cdr3_aa: CASSVVETQYF; d_call: NA; v_call: TRBV6-1; clone_size: NA; j_call: TRBJ2-5
cdr3_nt: TGTGCCAGCAGCCAAGACAGGCAAGAGACCCAGTACTTC; cdr3_aa: CASSQDRQETQYF; d_call: NA; v_call: TRBV2; clone_size: NA; j_call: TRBJ2-5
cdr3_nt: TGCACCAGCAGCCCGGGACCAGAAGGCTGCGAGCAGTACTTC; cdr3_aa: CTSSPGPEGCEQYF; d_call: NA; v_call: TRBV1; clone_size: NA; j_call: TRBJ2-7
cdr3_nt: TGCGCCAGCAGCTTGGAATTTGAGTGGAACTATGGCTACACCTTC; cdr3_aa: CASSLEFEWNYGYTF; d_call: NA; v_call: TRBV5-1; clone_size: NA; j_call: TRBJ1-2
cdr3_nt: TGTGCCAGCAGCCAAGATCCTAAGGACACTGAAGCTTTCTTT; cdr3_aa: CASSQDPKDTEAFF; d_call: NA; v_call: TRBV4-2; clone_size: once; j_call: TRBJ1-1
cdr3_nt: TGCAGTGCTGGGGTCCCGGATGGCTACACCTTC; cdr3_aa: CSAGVPDGYTF; d_call: NA; v_call: TRBV20-1; clone_size: NA; j_call: TRBJ1-2
cdr3_nt: TGTGCCTGGAGTATTCTCGGGAGAAGCACAGATACGCAGTATTTT; cdr3_aa: CAWSILGRSTDTQYF; d_call: NA; v_call: TRBV30; clone_size: NA; j_call: TRBJ2-3
cdr3_nt: TGTGCCAGCAGCTCCTCTAGCGGGGGGGCAGAGACCCAGTACTTC; cdr3_aa: CASSSSSGGAETQYF; d_call: TRBD2; v_call: TRBV7-7; clone_size: NA; j_call: TRBJ2-5
cdr3_nt: TGCAGCGTTGAATCCGGCGCGGGGGGGTCCTACGAGCAGTACTTC; cdr3_aa: CSVESGAGGSYEQYF; d_call: TRBD2; v_call: TRBV29-1; clone_size: NA; j_call: TRBJ2-7
cdr3_nt: TGTGCCAGCAGCCCCCGGACATACCAAGAGACCCAGTACTTC; cdr3_aa: CASSPRTYQETQYF; d_call: NA; v_call: TRBV6-5; clone_size: NA; j_call: TRBJ2-5
cdr3_nt: TGCGCCAGCAGCTTCGCCCTGGGACAGGGACATGGCTACACCTTC; cdr3_aa: CASSFALGQGHGYTF; d_call: TRBD1; v_call: TRBV5-1; clone_size: NA; j_call: TRBJ1-2
cdr3_nt: TGTGCCAGCAGCCCACCCGCGGGACAAAGAAAAGAGACCCAGTACTTC; cdr3_aa: CASSPPAGQRKETQYF; d_call: NA; v_call: TRBV7-9; clone_size: few; j_call: TRBJ2-5
cdr3_nt: TGCAGCGTGGGGGGGCGACAGACCTATGGCTACACCTTC; cdr3_aa: CSVGGRQTYGYTF; d_call: NA; v_call: TRBV29-1; clone_size: once; j_call: TRBJ1-2
cdr3_nt: TGCAGCGTTGTACCGGCTAGCGGGGGGGTCTCGGCAGATACGCAGTATTTT; cdr3_aa: CSVVPASGGVSADTQYF; d_call: TRBD2; v_call: TRBV29-1; clone_size: few; j_call: TRBJ2-3
cdr3_nt: TGCAGCGTTGAAGATACTAGCGGGGGCCCTGTGGGGACCCAGTACTTC; cdr3_aa: CSVEDTSGGPVGTQYF; d_call: TRBD2; v_call: TRBV29-1; clone_size: NA; j_call: TRBJ2-5
cdr3_nt: TGCAGCGTTATTAGGGGCGGGGGACCCCTCAGTGGGACCCAGTACTTC; cdr3_aa: CSVIRGGGPLSGTQYF; d_call: TRBD2; v_call: TRBV29-1; clone_size: few; j_call: TRBJ2-5
cdr3_nt: TGCGCCAGCAGCCAAGTGGGACTAGCGGTGAATACGCAGTATTTT; cdr3_aa: CASSQVGLAVNTQYF; d_call: TRBD2; v_call: TRBV4-1; clone_size: once; j_call: TRBJ2-3
cdr3_nt: TGCGCCAGCAGCCAAGACCCAGGGTTTTCCTATAATTCACCCCTCCACTTT; cdr3_aa: CASSQDPGFSYNSPLHF; d_call: NA; v_call: TRBV4-1; clone_size: NA; j_call: TRBJ1-6
cdr3_nt: TGTGCCAGCAGCTTGGCGAAGGGGGCAGGGGACACTGAAGCTTTCTTT; cdr3_aa: CASSLAKGAGDTEAFF; d_call: TRBD1; v_call: TRBV5-4; clone_size: NA; j_call: TRBJ1-1
cdr3_nt: TGTGCCAGCAGCTTACCCGGGGCTACGAACACCGGGGAGCTGTTTTTT; cdr3_aa: CASSLPGATNTGELFF; d_call: NA; v_call: TRBV7-9; clone_size: NA; j_call: TRBJ2-2
cdr3_nt: TGCGCCAGCAGCTTGGAAGGGGTCGAGACCCAGTACTTC; cdr3_aa: CASSLEGVETQYF; d_call: NA; v_call: TRBV5-1; clone_size: NA; j_call: TRBJ2-5
cdr3_nt: TGTGCCAGCAGTCAAGGTGCCGGGTTCCAAGAGACCCAGTACTTC; cdr3_aa: CASSQGAGFQETQYF; d_call: NA; v_call: TRBV2; clone_size: NA; j_call: TRBJ2-5
cdr3_nt: TGTGCCAGCAGCCAAGATGACAGAACGAATTCACCCCTCCACTTT; cdr3_aa: CASSQDDRTNSPLHF; d_call: NA; v_call: TRBV4-2; clone_size: once; j_call: TRBJ1-6
cdr3_nt: TGCAGCGTTATCGGGCTGTTGAACACTGAAGCTTTCTTT; cdr3_aa: CSVIGLLNTEAFF; d_call: NA; v_call: TRBV29-1; clone_size: NA; j_call: TRBJ1-1
cdr3_nt: TGTGCCAGCACTTTTTCGCGGGGGGAACAGACCCAGTACTTC; cdr3_aa: CASTFSRGEQTQYF; d_call: TRBD2; v_call: TRBV6-1; clone_size: NA; j_call: TRBJ2-5
cdr3_nt: TGTGCCAGCAGCTTGGGCACCAGTCAGGGCTCCGAGCAGTACTTC; cdr3_aa: CASSLGTSQGSEQYF; d_call: NA; v_call: TRBV5-5; clone_size: NA; j_call: TRBJ2-7
cdr3_nt: TGTGCCAGCAGCTCTCGGGGGTCGAACACCGGGGAGCTGTTTTTT; cdr3_aa: CASSSRGSNTGELFF; d_call: NA; v_call: TRBV7-9; clone_size: NA; j_call: TRBJ2-2
cdr3_nt: TGTGCCAGCAGCCCAACCTCCACTGACACTGAAGCTTTCTTT; cdr3_aa: CASSPTSTDTEAFF; d_call: NA; v_call: TRBV5-4; clone_size: NA; j_call: TRBJ1-1
cdr3_nt: TGTGCCAGCAGTTTAAACAGGGATTCCTATAATTCACCCCTCCACTTT; cdr3_aa: CASSLNRDSYNSPLHF; d_call: NA; v_call: TRBV27; clone_size: few; j_call: TRBJ1-6
cdr3_nt: TGCAGCGTTGCGGACCGGGGGCTCTATGGCTACACCTTC; cdr3_aa: CSVADRGLYGYTF; d_call: NA; v_call: TRBV29-1; clone_size: NA; j_call: TRBJ1-2
cdr3_nt: TGTGCCAGCAGCTTCGGCTGGGGGGGTGCCTACGAGCAGTACTTC; cdr3_aa: CASSFGWGGAYEQYF; d_call: TRBD2; v_call: TRBV5-6; clone_size: NA; j_call: TRBJ2-7
cdr3_nt: TGCAGCGTTTCCGACAGGGGGGCAGAGACCCAGTACTTC; cdr3_aa: CSVSDRGAETQYF; d_call: TRBD1; v_call: TRBV29-1; clone_size: NA; j_call: TRBJ2-5
cdr3_nt: TGTGCCAGCAGCTTAGCCGGGGGCGCAAATCAGCCCCAGCATTTT; cdr3_aa: CASSLAGGANQPQHF; d_call: NA; v_call: TRBV11-2; clone_size: NA; j_call: TRBJ1-5